This entry lists 26 T cell receptor beta chains sequenced from one sample in a study of blood T cells in healthy people across ages (dated by TCRdb to 2014 to 2015). Library construction relied on 5' RACE. Sequencing instrument: Illumina HiSeq 2500. A second about 7 to 12 cycle PCR used a sample-barcoded 5' primer and a J-beta primer mix. TCRdb reran the public reads through fastp at Q25 and MiXCR, keeping productive beta chains. One record per CDR3 amino acid sequence lists the most common genes and DNA. In this sample the table shows 1 million or so distinct CDR3 sequences, 40% to 50% of which occur a single time. The ten largest clones represent approximately 17% of the sample. Sequenced sample: blood. The receptor source for this set is a woman aged 55-75 years in good health.

The V and J genes are TRBV3-1 and TRBJ2-7, with 11 bases that match TRBD2. The CDR3 spans 16 residues. The germline V gene has CDR1 LGHDT and CDR2 YNNKEL (reference sequence). V lost 4 bases, J lost 3 bases, and 8 bases stayed unmatched. This CDR3 reads CASSPRLAGTLYEQYF. As DNA, the CDR3 is TGTGCCAGCAGCCCCCGACTAGCGGGAACCCTCTACGAGCAGTACTTC.

This clonotype was picked up a small number of times. The genes are TRBV4-1 and TRBJ2-5; TRBD2 aligns across 9 bases. The CDR3 sequence is 14 residues long. Germline V gene sequence: CDR1 MGHRA, CDR2 YSYEKL. The ends lost 6 bases at V and 2 bases at J; junction bases unmatched: 4. CDR3 sequence: CASRREGWQETQYF. CDR3 coding DNA: TGCGCCAGCAGGCGGGAGGGGTGGCAAGAGACCCAGTACTTC.

This clonotype was observed a few times. The CDR3 region is CSAPVSGTSLETQYF. In DNA, the CDR3 is TGCAGTGCTCCAGTTTCCGGGACTAGCCTAGAGACCCAGTACTTC. This chain joins TRBV20-1 and TRBJ2-5, with 9 bases lining up with TRBD2. Losses at the gene ends were 5 bases for V and 4 bases for J; bases not matched to a gene: 11. Germline CDR1 DFQATT, CDR2 SNEGSKA (reference sequence). The CDR3 runs 15 residues.

The chain recombines TRBV20-1 with TRBJ2-5; 10 bases line up with TRBD1. Germline CDR1 and CDR2: DFQATT and SNEGSKA (reference sequence). After removal of 5 bases from V and 2 bases from J, the junction contained 8 bases not matched to a gene. The CDR3 totals 15 residues. As DNA, the CDR3 is TGCAGTGCTTTTCGGGTGGACAGGGGGCAAGAGACCCAGTACTTC. Its translation is CSAFRVDRGQETQYF.

The chain combines TRBV20-1 with TRBJ2-1; D assignment may be TRBD1 or TRBD2 (6 bases each). Gene TRBJ2-7 matches the end of the DNA better, so the J call may be wrong. The CDR3 has 14 residues. Germline CDR1 DFQATT, CDR2 SNEGSKA (reference sequence). The CDR3 DNA reads as TGCAGTGCTTATAACAGGGACTCCTACAATGAGCAGTACTTC. Its translation: CSAYNRDSYNEQYF.

Only one count was recorded for this clonotype. One end of the junction varies from germline; a read error may be responsible. The chain has TRBV14 and TRBJ1-2; no firm D call. The CDR3 is 13 residues long. Germline loops: CDR1 SGHDN, CDR2 FVKESK. The CDR3 sequence is CDSSPFRNYGYTF. The DNA for the CDR3 is TGTGACAGCAGCCCCTTTCGGAACTATGGCTACACCTTC.

This clonotype was observed a few times. CDR3 residues: CASSSPGQGFIIYNEQFF. The CDR3 bases are TGTGCCAGCAGTTCCCCGGGACAGGGTTTCATCATCTACAATGAGCAGTTCTTC. The chain links TRBV25-1 to TRBJ2-1, with TRBD1 matching 9 bases. With V trimmed by 5 bases and J by 3 bases, 14 bases remained unmatched. There are 18 residues in the CDR3. Per germline, CDR1 MGHDK and CDR2 SYGVNS.

This clonotype has more than one count but fewer than ten. This chain uses TRBV6-5 with TRBJ2-1; D is uncertain. The CDR3 is made up of 13 amino acids. CDR1 and CDR2 (germline): MNHEY, SVGAGI. V shed 6 bases and J shed 5 bases, with 11 bases lying between them. This chain's CDR3 is CASRLTGNNEQFF. For the CDR3, the DNA is TGTGCCAGCAGACTGACGGGTAACAATGAGCAGTTCTTC.

The rearrangement links TRBV20-1 to TRBJ1-4; D unresolved. In germline, CDR1 is DFQATT, CDR2 SNEGSKA (reference sequence). V lost 3 bases to trimming and J lost 5 bases, with 10 bases between them. The CDR3 is made up of 13 amino acids. The CDR3 bases are TGCAGTGCTAGCTCCGGCAAGAATGAAAAACTGTTTTTT. Its translation: CSASSGKNEKLFF.

This chain joins TRBV20-1 and TRBJ2-4; no clear D gene. V lost 5 bases and J 4 bases, leaving 12 bases between the germline ends. The CDR3 length is 13 residues. Looked up from germline, CDR1 is DFQATT and CDR2 is SNEGSKA (reference sequence). CDR3 residues: CSAPSAVKNIQYF. CDR3 bases: TGCAGTGCTCCCTCCGCGGTAAAAAACATTCAGTACTTC.

The chain has TRBV15 and TRBJ2-1; unclear D gene. CDR1 and CDR2 (germline): LNHNV, YYDKDF (reference sequence). The CDR3 sequence is 14 residues long. V dropped 5 bases and J dropped 8 bases, with 16 bases sitting between them. The CDR3 protein is CATSRRPLEYEQFF. CDR3 DNA sequence: TGTGCCACCAGCCGCCGGCCCCTTGAGTATGAGCAGTTCTTC. The whole variable domain, filled in from reference TRBV15 and TRBJ2-1, reads DAMVIQNPRYQVTQFGKPVTLSCSQTLNHNVMYWYQQKSSQAPKLLFHYYDKDFNNEADTPDNFQSRRPNTSFCFLDIRSPGLGDTAMYLCATSRRPLEYEQFFGPGTRLTVL.

Only a few counts were recorded for this clonotype. The chain couples TRBV9 to TRBJ2-3, with unresolved D. Trimming cost V 0 bases and J 6 bases, with 8 bases left between them. CDR1 is SGDLS and CDR2 is YYNGEE in the germline V gene. The CDR3 has 13 residues. CDR3 amino acids: CASSVVGKDTQYF. The CDR3 nucleotides read TGTGCCAGCAGCGTAGTTGGGAAGGATACGCAGTATTTT.

The chain joins TRBV7-3 to TRBJ2-3; D is perhaps TRBD1 (7 bases). The germline V gene has CDR1 SGHTA and CDR2 FQGTGA. This CDR3 has 16 amino acids. V was trimmed by 6 bases and J by 4 bases, leaving 20 bases between them. Written as DNA, the CDR3 is TGTGCCAGCAGTCGGACCTCTACAGGGGACTCAGATACGCAGTATTTT. Residues: CASSRTSTGDSDTQYF. Full variable domain (outside the CDR3, taken from reference TRBV7-3 and TRBJ2-3): GAGVSQTPSNKVTEKGKYVELRCDPISGHTALYWYRQSLGQGPEFLIYFQGTGAADDSGLPNDRFFAVRPEGSVSTLKIQRTERGDSAVYLCASSRTSTGDSDTQYFGPGTRLTVL.

In this sample, this clonotype turned up a few times. The rearrangement joins TRBV28 to TRBJ2-6; no clear D gene. The length of the CDR3 is 16 residues. Between the trimmed V and J ends, which lost 4 bases and 2 bases, there was a span of 12 bases. Germline V gene sequence: CDR1 MDHEN, CDR2 SYDVKM. In DNA form, the CDR3 reads TGTGCCAGCAGTTCGCACCCCAGGACTGGGGCCAACGTCCTGACTTTC. It is translated as CASSSHPRTGANVLTF.

On this clonotype: An end of the junction does not agree with germline; a read error may underlie this. As DNA, the CDR3 is TGTGCCAGCAGTGAAACTAGCGGGAATCTCCTCTACGAGCAGTCCTTC. Protein product: CASSETSGNLLYEQSF. V and J are TRBV6-4 and TRBJ2-7, with 10 positions matching TRBD2. Germline V gene sequence: CDR1 MRHNA, CDR2 SNTAGT. The CDR3 contains 16 residues.

This clonotype was picked up many times. Just one base apart from a much larger clone, this may be a read error. The chain combines TRBV5-1 with TRBJ2-7; 10 bases align to TRBD1. Germline values: CDR1 SGHRS, CDR2 YFSETQ. Trimming at V came to 3 bases and at J to 0 bases, leaving 3 bases not matched to a gene. The CDR3 has 15 amino acids. In nucleotides, the CDR3 is TGCGCCAGCAGCTGGGGACAGGGGCTCTCCTACGAGCAGTACTTC. This codes for CASSWGQGLSYEQYF.

The chain joins TRBV5-1 to TRBJ2-5, with D uncertain. Germline V lookup: CDR1 SGHRS, CDR2 YFSETQ. V lost 3 bases and J 11 bases, leaving 20 bases between the germline ends. The CDR3 is made up of 14 amino acids. CDR3 sequence (DNA): TGCGCCAGCAGCTCAGCACGGGCGAACAATGAGCAGTACTTC. The encoded protein is CASSSARANNEQYF.

CDR3 amino acids: CATSDSGTGQETQYF. The CDR3 bases are TGTGCCACCAGTGATTCCGGGACAGGTCAAGAGACCCAGTACTTC. V is TRBV24-1 and J is TRBJ2-5, with 8 positions matching TRBD1. The CDR3 has 15 residues. Unmatched junction bases numbered 3, after V lost 2 bases and J lost 2 bases. The germline gives CDR1 KGHDR, CDR2 SFDVKD.

The gene calls are TRBV6-1 and TRBJ2-2, with a possible D match to TRBD2 (6 bases). CDR1 is MNHNS and CDR2 is SASEGT in the germline V gene. V lost 6 bases, J lost 5 bases, and 16 bases lay in between. CDR3 length: 15 amino acids. This CDR3 reads CASSRDSDYTGELFF. DNA of the CDR3: TGTGCCAGCAGCCGGGACTCAGATTATACCGGGGAGCTGTTTTTT.

Here the CDR3 reads CASSYSIGVTSRSYEQYF. CDR3 bases: TGTGCCAGCAGTTACTCGATAGGTGTGACTAGCCGTTCCTACGAGCAGTACTTC. The chain has TRBV6-5 and TRBJ2-7; 7 nucleotides line up with TRBD2. This CDR3 contains 18 residues. V lost 0 bases to trimming and J lost 1 base; unmatched junction nucleotides: 12. Germline CDR1 reads MNHEY; CDR2 reads SVGAGI.

The chain is built from TRBV9 and TRBJ2-5, with 12 bases identical to TRBD2. This CDR3 has 15 residues. V lost 3 bases, J lost 3 bases, and 3 bases stayed unmatched. Germline lookup yields CDR1 SGDLS and CDR2 YYNGEE. The CDR3 here is CASSEGLAGKETQYF. The CDR3 nucleotides read TGTGCCAGCAGCGAGGGACTAGCGGGCAAAGAGACCCAGTACTTC.

In this sample, this clonotype turned up a few times. The chain has TRBV27 and TRBJ2-3; 10 nucleotides align to TRBD1. The CDR3 sequence is 15 residues long. V lost 3 bases to trimming and J lost 1 base; unmatched junction nucleotides: 1. CDR1 is MNHEY, CDR2 SMNVEV, per germline (reference sequence). The CDR3 region has the DNA TGTGCCAGCAGTTTCGGGACAGGGGGCACAGATACGCAGTATTTT. Translation gives CASSFGTGGTDTQYF.

The chain carries TRBV12-3 or TRBV12-4 and TRBJ1-2; 8 positions agree with TRBD1. The length of the CDR3 is 18 residues. J gave up 4 bases and V 2 bases, and 15 bases lay outside the gene matches. The CDR3 DNA reads as TGTGCCAGCAGTTTATTTTCCCTTCCAGGGGGCAATAGCTATGGCTACACCTTC. It yields the protein CASSLFSLPGGNSYGYTF.

The chain joins TRBV12-3 or TRBV12-4 to TRBJ2-5, with D unclear. The CDR3 extends over 16 amino acids. The V gene lost 0 bases and the J gene lost 11 bases, with 22 bases spanning the gap. CDR3 residues: CASSLAGIVGYNEQYF. The CDR3 DNA follows: TGTGCCAGCAGTTTAGCGGGGATAGTGGGGTACAATGAGCAGTACTTC.

The chain recombines TRBV5-1 with TRBJ1-2; D may be TRBD1 (5 bases). This CDR3 comprises 12 residues. V lost 2 bases, J lost 10 bases, and 12 bases lay in between. Germline assignment: CDR1 SGHRS and CDR2 YFSETQ. The CDR3 sequence: CASSFGTDVYTF. Written as DNA, the CDR3 is TGCGCCAGCAGCTTTGGGACGGATGTCTACACCTTC.

This chain connects TRBV18 to TRBJ1-2, with D maybe TRBD1 (5 bases). The V end lost 3 bases, the J end lost 4 bases, and 15 bases lay between the germline ends. This CDR3 is 15 amino acids long. Germline CDR1 KGHSH, CDR2 LQKENI. The CDR3 sequence is CASSPGQQSFYGYTF. The CDR3 region has the DNA TGTGCCAGCTCACCGGGGCAACAGAGCTTCTATGGCTACACCTTC.